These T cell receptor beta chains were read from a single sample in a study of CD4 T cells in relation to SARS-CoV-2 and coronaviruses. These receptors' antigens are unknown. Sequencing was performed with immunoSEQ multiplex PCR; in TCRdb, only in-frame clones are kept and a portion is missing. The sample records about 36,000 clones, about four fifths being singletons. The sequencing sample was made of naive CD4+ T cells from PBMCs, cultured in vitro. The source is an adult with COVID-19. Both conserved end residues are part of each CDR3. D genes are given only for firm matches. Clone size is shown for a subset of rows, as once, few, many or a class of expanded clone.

DNA: TGTGCCAGCAGCACAAGGCGGGTCCCTAATGAAAAACTGTTTTTT
CDR3: CASSTRRVPNEKLFF
size: NA
D: NA
V: TRBV7-8
J: TRBJ1-4

DNA: TGTGCCAGCAGCCCCCGAAAGGACAGAACTGGGTTGGATGAGCAGTTCTTC
CDR3: CASSPRKDRTGLDEQFF
size: NA
D: NA
V: TRBV3-1/TRBV3-2
J: TRBJ2-1

DNA: TGTGCCAGTAGCCCCGAGGCGGGTGAGGTGAAGCTGTTTTTT
CDR3: CASSPEAGEVKLFF
size: NA
D: NA
V: TRBV19
J: TRBJ2-2

DNA: TGTGCCAGCAGCCACGATTGGGAGCAGTACTTC
CDR3: CASSHDWEQYF
size: few
D: NA
V: TRBV3-1/TRBV3-2
J: TRBJ2-7

DNA: TGTGCCAGCAGCTTAGCCCGAGCGGGAGCTTTGGATACGCAGTATTTT
CDR3: CASSLARAGALDTQYF
size: NA
D: TRBD2
V: TRBV13
J: TRBJ2-3

DNA: TGTGCCAGCAGCTACCCCCGACAGGGGGGCGAGACCCAGTACTTC
CDR3: CASSYPRQGGETQYF
size: NA
D: TRBD1
V: TRBV28
J: TRBJ2-5

DNA: TGTGCCAGCAGCGTAGATGTCCCCAGGGTAGGGAATGAGCAGTTCTTC
CDR3: CASSVDVPRVGNEQFF
size: few
D: NA
V: TRBV9
J: TRBJ2-1

DNA: TGTGCCAGCAGAACTCCGGGCCCCAATCAGGAGACCCAGTACTTC
CDR3: CASRTPGPNQETQYF
size: NA
D: NA
V: TRBV5-4
J: TRBJ2-5

DNA: TGTGCCAGCAGCCGCGATACAGGGAACACAGATACGCAGTATTTT
CDR3: CASSRDTGNTDTQYF
size: NA
D: NA
V: TRBV11-1
J: TRBJ2-3

DNA: TGCGCCAGCAGTGAGGGGGTCAACACTGAAGCTTTCTTT
CDR3: CASSEGVNTEAFF
size: NA
D: NA
V: TRBV10-2
J: TRBJ1-1

DNA: TGTGCCAGCAGCCACCGGGACAGGGTCGGGGGCAATCAGCCCCAGCATTTT
CDR3: CASSHRDRVGGNQPQHF
size: NA
D: TRBD1
V: TRBV2
J: TRBJ1-5

DNA: TGTGCCAGCAAGTCCCGGCGGAGAGAGACCCAGTACTTC
CDR3: CASKSRRRETQYF
size: NA
D: NA
V: TRBV28
J: TRBJ2-5

DNA: TGCAGCATCCGGACGGTGAGCACCGGGGAGCTGTTTTTT
CDR3: CSIRTVSTGELFF
size: NA
D: NA
V: TRBV29-1
J: TRBJ2-2

DNA: TGCGCCAGCAGCCAAGACTTGAATGAGCAGTTCTTC
CDR3: CASSQDLNEQFF
size: NA
D: NA
V: TRBV4-1
J: TRBJ2-1

DNA: TGTGCCAGCAGTTTATGGGGTACAGATGAGCAGTTCTTC
CDR3: CASSLWGTDEQFF
size: NA
D: NA
V: TRBV12-3/TRBV12-4
J: TRBJ2-1

DNA: TGTGCCAGCAGTTCACCGGACGGGTACAATGAGCAGTTCTTC
CDR3: CASSSPDGYNEQFF
size: NA
D: NA
V: TRBV28
J: TRBJ2-1

DNA: TGTGCCAGCAGGCGGAGCTTGCCTAAACCGGAGCAGTTCTTC
CDR3: CASRRSLPKPEQFF
size: NA
D: NA
V: TRBV2
J: TRBJ2-1

DNA: TGCGCCAGCAGCTTGGCCCTGAGGACAGGGGGCCGAACAGCTTTCTTT
CDR3: CASSLALRTGGRTAFF
size: NA
D: TRBD1
V: TRBV5-1
J: TRBJ1-1

DNA: TGTGCCAGCAGTTTAACTAGCGGGAGCTCCTACAATGAGCAGTTCTTC
CDR3: CASSLTSGSSYNEQFF
size: NA
D: TRBD2
V: TRBV28
J: TRBJ2-1

DNA: TGTGCCATCAGTGAGACTGGACTAGCGGGAGAAGCCTCCTACGAGCAGTACTTC
CDR3: CAISETGLAGEASYEQYF
size: NA
D: TRBD2
V: TRBV10-3
J: TRBJ2-7

DNA: TGTGCCGGTGCTGTCACAGCTACTTATGGCTACACCTTC
CDR3: CAGAVTATYGYTF
size: NA
D: NA
V: TRBV6-5
J: TRBJ1-2

DNA: TGTGCCAGCAGCCAAGGGGTGGACAGTTCCACAGATACGCAGTATTTT
CDR3: CASSQGVDSSTDTQYF
size: NA
D: NA
V: TRBV3-1/TRBV3-2
J: TRBJ2-3

DNA: TGTGCCAGTAGGGAAACTAGCGGGAGCGATGAGCAGTTCTTC
CDR3: CASRETSGSDEQFF
size: NA
D: TRBD2
V: TRBV19
J: TRBJ2-1

DNA: TGTGCCTGGAGTTTACTTAGCGCTGAAGCTTTCTTT
CDR3: CAWSLLSAEAFF
size: NA
D: NA
V: TRBV30
J: TRBJ1-1

DNA: TGTGCCAGCAGTTACGCGAGGGGACAAGATGGCTACACCTTC
CDR3: CASSYARGQDGYTF
size: NA
D: NA
V: TRBV6-5
J: TRBJ1-2

DNA: TGTGCCAGCAGCAAAGAGCCTGGGGCCAACGTCCTGACTTTC
CDR3: CASSKEPGANVLTF
size: NA
D: NA
V: TRBV21-1
J: TRBJ2-6

DNA: TGTGCCAGCAGCTCTAAGGCAGGGGTGAATGAGCAGTTCTTC
CDR3: CASSSKAGVNEQFF
size: few
D: NA
V: TRBV5-4
J: TRBJ2-1

DNA: TGCGCCAGCAGCTTGCGTCAGCTGAACACTGAAGCTTTCTTT
CDR3: CASSLRQLNTEAFF
size: NA
D: NA
V: TRBV5-1
J: TRBJ1-1

DNA: TGTGCCAGCAGTGACTCGGGACAGGGGTCAGATACGCAGTATTTT
CDR3: CASSDSGQGSDTQYF
size: few
D: TRBD1
V: TRBV6-4
J: TRBJ2-3

DNA: TGTGCCAGCAGTTCGTGGGCAGCAGCAACTAATGAAAAACTGTTTTTT
CDR3: CASSSWAAATNEKLFF
size: NA
D: NA
V: TRBV6-2/TRBV6-3
J: TRBJ1-4

DNA: TGTGCCAGCTCCCGCACGAACACCGGGGAGCTGTTTTTT
CDR3: CASSRTNTGELFF
size: NA
D: NA
V: TRBV6-5
J: TRBJ2-2

DNA: TGTGCCAGCAGCTTGGCAGGGCATAGCTCCTACGAGCAGTACTTC
CDR3: CASSLAGHSSYEQYF
size: NA
D: NA
V: TRBV5-8
J: TRBJ2-7

DNA: TGTGCCAGCAGTTACTCAGGAGCTAGCAATCAGCCCCAGCATTTT
CDR3: CASSYSGASNQPQHF
size: NA
D: NA
V: TRBV6-5
J: TRBJ1-5

DNA: TGTGCCAGCAGTACGTGGACAGGGCCTATGCTCTCTGGAAACACCATATATTTT
CDR3: CASSTWTGPMLSGNTIYF
size: NA
D: TRBD1
V: TRBV28
J: TRBJ1-3

DNA: TGTGCCAGCAGCTGGGACCTCGGGGAGCAGTTCTTC
CDR3: CASSWDLGEQFF
size: few
D: NA
V: TRBV5-4
J: TRBJ2-1

DNA: TGCGCCAGCAGCTTGGCAGGGGGAGGAAACACCATATATTTT
CDR3: CASSLAGGGNTIYF
size: NA
D: TRBD1
V: TRBV5-1
J: TRBJ1-3

DNA: TGTGCCAGCGCTGTACTAGCGGGAGTTAAGGAGACCCAGTACTTC
CDR3: CASAVLAGVKETQYF
size: NA
D: TRBD2
V: TRBV19
J: TRBJ2-5

DNA: TGTGCCAGCAGTTTCTCGGACGAGCAGTACTTC
CDR3: CASSFSDEQYF
size: NA
D: NA
V: TRBV12-3/TRBV12-4
J: TRBJ2-7

DNA: TGCGCCAGCAGCCAAGGACCACGGCATAGCTCCTACGAGCAGTACTTC
CDR3: CASSQGPRHSSYEQYF
size: NA
D: NA
V: TRBV4-1
J: TRBJ2-7

DNA: TGTGCCAGCACTAAGGGACAGGGGCGCCAGCCCCAGCATTTT
CDR3: CASTKGQGRQPQHF
size: NA
D: TRBD1
V: TRBV28
J: TRBJ1-5

DNA: TGTGCCAGCAGCCAAGACGGGACTAGCGGTTACAATGAGCAGTTCTTC
CDR3: CASSQDGTSGYNEQFF
size: few
D: TRBD2
V: TRBV4-2
J: TRBJ2-1

DNA: TGTGCCAGCAGTGCGACACCGGGACTAGCGACCGACACAGATACGCAGTATTTT
CDR3: CASSATPGLATDTDTQYF
size: NA
D: TRBD2
V: TRBV6-1
J: TRBJ2-3

DNA: TGCAGCGCCCCATGGGGAGCGGGACGTTACAATGAGCAGTTCTTC
CDR3: CSAPWGAGRYNEQFF
size: NA
D: TRBD2
V: TRBV29-1
J: TRBJ2-1

DNA: TGTGCCAGCTGTTACGGGACAGGGGGTCTCGGGACTGAAGCTTTCTTT
CDR3: CASCYGTGGLGTEAFF
size: NA
D: TRBD1
V: TRBV19
J: TRBJ1-1

DNA: TGTGCCCGAGGGGACAGGGGGCAGCCCCAGCATTTT
CDR3: CARGDRGQPQHF
size: few
D: TRBD1
V: TRBV2
J: TRBJ1-5

DNA: TGTGCCAGCAGTGAACGAAGCGGGGCGGGCTATGAGCAGTTCTTC
CDR3: CASSERSGAGYEQFF
size: once
D: TRBD2
V: TRBV6-4
J: TRBJ2-1

DNA: TGCGCCAGCAGCCAAGATCGGGCTGCTGGGGCAGCTCAGCCCCAGCATTTT
CDR3: CASSQDRAAGAAQPQHF
size: NA
D: NA
V: TRBV4-1
J: TRBJ1-5

DNA: TGCGCCAGCAGATATCTAGCGGGACTGGCCGGGGAGCTGTTTTTT
CDR3: CASRYLAGLAGELFF
size: NA
D: TRBD2
V: TRBV5-1
J: TRBJ2-2

DNA: TGTGCCAGCAGCAGGCAGCGGGAAATAACACTTCAAGAGACCCAGTACTTC
CDR3: CASSRQREITLQETQYF
size: NA
D: TRBD2
V: TRBV7-2
J: TRBJ2-5